The 18 T cell receptor beta chains below all came from one sample that was sequenced in a study of cytomegalovirus exposure and HLA in healthy donors. In the PCR, 60 Vbeta and 13 Jbeta primers were used. The method was immunoSEQ multiplex PCR; TCRdb's version includes in-frame clones alone and lacks a portion of them. The data hold more than 95,000 clones, with roughly 13% observed a single time. The sample taken for sequencing was PBMCs. The receptors were sampled from a man aged 35-49 years in good health and CMV-seropositive.

This clone was observed a few times. This chain joins TRBV5-6 and TRBJ2-7; 9 nucleotides agree with TRBD1. The V segment lost 3 bases and the J segment 2 bases; nucleotides outside the gene matches: 3. Looked up from germline, CDR1 is SGHDT and CDR2 is YYEEEE. The CDR3 spans 14 residues. The chain's CDR3 is CASSWGQGTYEQYF. DNA of the CDR3: TGTGCCAGCAGCTGGGGACAGGGAACCTACGAGCAGTACTTC. Full variable domain (remainder filled in from reference TRBV5-6 and TRBJ2-7): DAGVTQSPTHLIKTRGQQVTLRCSPKSGHDTVSWYQQALGQGPQFIFQYYEEEERQRGNFPDRFSGHQFPNYSSELNVNALLLGDSALYLCASSWGQGTYEQYFGPGTRLTVT.

In its sample, this clone was seen a few times. The chain uses TRBV10-1 and TRBJ2-2, with D maybe TRBD2 (6 bases). Deletions cut 5 bases from V and 2 bases from J, with 18 bases between. Per the germline V gene, CDR1 is WNHNN and CDR2 is SYGVQD (reference sequence). The length of the CDR3 is 17 residues. The CDR3 sequence: CASSRDLASLNTGELFF. The CDR3 DNA reads as TGCGCCAGCAGTCGTGATCTAGCGTCCCTCAACACCGGGGAGCTGTTTTTT.

The chain employs TRBV7-2 and TRBJ2-7; D is possibly TRBD2 (6 bases). V was trimmed by 4 bases and J by 2 bases, leaving 12 bases between them. This CDR3 contains 14 residues. Germline CDR1 SGHTA, CDR2 FQGNSA. CDR3 loop: CASSSDYPPYEQYF. The CDR3 DNA sequence: TGTGCCAGCAGCTCGGACTACCCCCCCTACGAGCAGTACTTC.

Notes on this clone: Other DNA sequences in this sample translate to the same CDR3. This chain links TRBV20-1 with TRBJ1-1; D not certain. CDR1 and CDR2 from the germline V gene are DFQATT and SNEGSKA (reference sequence). The V gene lost 5 bases and the J gene lost 3 bases, with 7 bases spanning the gap. The CDR3 loop spans 11 amino acids. The CDR3 DNA reads TGCAGTGCTCCCACGGACACTGAAGCTTTCTTT. Amino acid sequence: CSAPTDTEAFF.

In the case of this clone: No conserved phenylalanine or tryptophan is present at the end of the CDR3, so a read error is the likely explanation. The rearrangement links TRBV10-2 to TRBJ2-2; D is perhaps TRBD2 (7 bases). V lost 0 bases and J lost 8, with 16 bases in between. The CDR3 has 16 amino acids. CDR1 is WSHSY and CDR2 is SAAADI in the germline V gene. Here the CDR3 DNA reads TGCGCCAGCAGTGAGTCTGGGCAGGGAGGGACAGGGGAGCTGTTTTTG. Amino acids: CASSESGQGGTGELFL.

This clone was seen only a few times. This sequence joins TRBV4-1 and TRBJ2-5; a possible D gene is TRBD1 (7 bases). Per the germline V gene, CDR1 is MGHRA and CDR2 is YSYEKL. The CDR3 is made up of 17 amino acids. V gave up 3 bases and J gave up 5 bases, with 22 bases separating them. The CDR3 bases are TGCGCCAGCAGCCACAGAGAGGGACAGCGGGTAGGGGAGACCCAGTACTTC. As protein: CASSHREGQRVGETQYF.

The table lists this clone with a few counts. One end of the junction is discordant with germline, which a read error may explain. The genes are TRBV7-7 and TRBJ2-5, with D possibly being TRBD1 (6 bases). The CDR3 is made up of 14 amino acids. The germline CDR1 and CDR2 sequences are SSHAT and FNYEAQ (reference sequence). The CDR3 DNA sequence: TGTGCTAGCAGCTTAGGGGTAGGGGGAGAGACCCAGTACTTC. Translated: CASSLGVGGETQYF.

This clone has only one observation. The chain recombines TRBV27 with TRBJ1-3; unclear D gene. The CDR3 is made up of 16 amino acids. Trimming cost V 5 bases and J 0 bases, with 14 bases left between them. Germline V gene lookup returns CDR1 MNHEY and CDR2 SMNVEV (reference sequence). In nucleotides, the CDR3 is TGTGCCAGCAGTCCCTCGTTTACATTCTCTGGAAACACCATATATTTT. Translated, it gives CASSPSFTFSGNTIYF.

This chain joins TRBV28 and TRBJ2-2; D possibly corresponds to TRBD1 (6 bases). The germline gives CDR1 MDHEN, CDR2 SYDVKM. Trimming shortened V by 3 bases and J by 0 bases, and 11 bases separated the two germline ends. This CDR3 has 16 amino acids. DNA for the CDR3: TGTGCCAGCAGTTTGGACGGACAGCCGAACACCGGGGAGCTGTTTTTT. This translates into CASSLDGQPNTGELFF.

The V and J genes are TRBV5-1 and TRBJ2-5; the D gene is possibly TRBD2 (6 bases). Trimming pared 0 bases from V and 1 base from J, leaving 7 bases between. From germline, CDR1 is SGHRS and CDR2 YFSETQ. This CDR3 comprises 14 residues. Written as DNA, the CDR3 is TGCGCCAGCAGCTTGGGGACTACCCAAGAGACCCAGTACTTC. Encoded protein: CASSLGTTQETQYF.

V gene TRBV6-5 combines with J gene TRBJ2-7, with TRBD2 identical over 7 bases. The V segment lost 0 bases and the J segment 6 bases; nucleotides outside the gene matches: 8. Germline-derived CDR1 and CDR2 are MNHEY and SVGAGI. The CDR3 is 15 residues long. The CDR3 here is CASSYSGSGSSEQYF. In DNA form, the CDR3 reads TGTGCCAGCAGTTACTCTGGTAGCGGGTCTTCCGAGCAGTACTTC.

This clone was counted between two and nine times. The gene calls are TRBV11-2 and TRBJ2-1, with TRBD2 matching over 8 bases. The V and J ends lost 5 bases and 4 bases, in that order; junction bases with no gene match: 10. Per the germline V gene, CDR1 is SGHAT and CDR2 is FQNNGV. This CDR3 spans 16 amino acids. CDR3 nucleotides: TGTGCCAGCAGCCACCAGAGCGGGACTAGTTACAATGAGCAGTTCTTC. Its translation: CASSHQSGTSYNEQFF.

The chain is built from TRBV7-6 and TRBJ2-3; 7 bases fit TRBD2. Germline-derived CDR1 and CDR2 are SGHVS and FNYEAQ. CDR3 length: 14 residues. With 2 bases clipped from V and 6 bases from J, the junction kept 5 bases outside the gene matches. Here the CDR3 reads CASSLREGGDTQYF. In nucleotides, the CDR3 is TGTGCCAGCAGCTTAAGGGAGGGCGGCGATACGCAGTATTTT.

This rearrangement joins TRBV7-6 to TRBJ1-1; 7 bases map to TRBD1. The CDR3 has 14 residues. From germline, CDR1 is SGHVS and CDR2 FNYEAQ. V dropped 1 base and J dropped 1; count of bases not matched to a gene: 0. CDR3 region: CASSLGTGNTEAFF. CDR3 coding DNA: TGTGCCAGCAGCTTAGGGACAGGGAACACTGAAGCTTTCTTT.

The gene calls are TRBV27 and TRBJ2-5; TRBD2 aligns across 7 bases. V lost 1 base to trimming and J lost 4 bases; unmatched junction nucleotides: 0. CDR1 MNHEY and CDR2 SMNVEV come from the germline V gene (reference sequence). This CDR3 comprises 13 residues. Here the CDR3 reads CASSLWGGETQYF. In DNA form, the CDR3 reads TGTGCCAGCAGTTTATGGGGGGGAGAGACCCAGTACTTC.

This clone was observed a handful of times. This chain links TRBV13 with TRBJ2-7; 14 nucleotides match TRBD2. CDR3 length: 15 residues. V was clipped by 4 bases and J by 4 bases; unmatched bases: 3. The germline V gene encodes CDR1 PRHDT and CDR2 FYEKMQ (reference sequence). The CDR3 here is CASSSRLAGGYEQYF. CDR3 coding DNA: TGTGCCAGCAGCTCCAGACTAGCGGGAGGGTACGAGCAGTACTTC.

The rearrangement joins TRBV5-1 to TRBJ2-7; D is unresolved. Germline-derived CDR1 and CDR2 are SGHRS and YFSETQ. Trimming stripped 4 bases from V and 3 bases from J, with 5 bases between. The CDR3 consists of 11 residues. CDR3 bases: TGCGCCAGCAGCGCACTCTACGAGCAGTACTTC. Amino acids: CASSALYEQYF.

This clone appeared a few times. The chain has TRBV6-4 and TRBJ2-3; 11 nucleotides line up with TRBD2. The CDR3 consists of 14 residues. The trim removed 5 bases at V and 7 bases at J, leaving 5 bases unmatched. Germline loops: CDR1 MRHNA, CDR2 SNTAGT. CDR3 loop: CASSTGTSGNTQYF. The CDR3 nucleotides are TGTGCCAGCAGTACCGGGACTAGCGGTAATACGCAGTATTTT.